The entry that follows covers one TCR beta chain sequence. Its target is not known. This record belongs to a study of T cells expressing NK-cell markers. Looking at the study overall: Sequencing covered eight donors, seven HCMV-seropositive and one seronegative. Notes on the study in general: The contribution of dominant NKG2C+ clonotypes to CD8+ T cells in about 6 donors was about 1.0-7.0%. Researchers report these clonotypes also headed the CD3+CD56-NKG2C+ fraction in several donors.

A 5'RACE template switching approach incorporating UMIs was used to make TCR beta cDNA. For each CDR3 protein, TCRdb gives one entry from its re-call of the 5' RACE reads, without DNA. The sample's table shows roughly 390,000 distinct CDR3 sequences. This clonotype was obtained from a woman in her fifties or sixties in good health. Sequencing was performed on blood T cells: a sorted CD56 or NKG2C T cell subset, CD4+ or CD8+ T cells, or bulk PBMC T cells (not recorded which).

The CDR3: CSATGGATYNEQFF. The V and J genes are TRBV20-1 and TRBJ2-1; TCRdb reports TRBD1, a call that lacks DNA to check it against. The CDR3 has 14 residues. The V gene's germline CDR1 is DFQATT and CDR2 SNEGSKA (reference sequence).